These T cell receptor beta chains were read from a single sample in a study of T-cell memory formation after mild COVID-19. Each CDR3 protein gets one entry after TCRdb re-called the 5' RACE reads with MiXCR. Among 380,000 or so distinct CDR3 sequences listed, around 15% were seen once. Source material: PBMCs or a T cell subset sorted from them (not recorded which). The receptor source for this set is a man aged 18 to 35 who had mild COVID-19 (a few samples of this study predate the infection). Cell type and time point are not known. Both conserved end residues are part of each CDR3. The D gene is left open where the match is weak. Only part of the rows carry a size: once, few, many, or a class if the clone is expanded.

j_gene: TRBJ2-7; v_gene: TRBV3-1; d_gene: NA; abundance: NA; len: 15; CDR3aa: CASSRVGTLSYEQYF; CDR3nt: TGTGCCAGCAGCCGGGTTGGGACACTTTCCTACGAGCAGTACTTC
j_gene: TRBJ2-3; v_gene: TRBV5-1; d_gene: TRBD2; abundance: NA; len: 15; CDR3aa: CASSYSGGAGDTQYF; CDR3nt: TGCGCCAGCAGCTATAGCGGGGGGGCCGGAGATACGCAGTATTTT
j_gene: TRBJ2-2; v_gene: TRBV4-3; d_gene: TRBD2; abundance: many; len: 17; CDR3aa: CASSLKRDAKNTGELFF; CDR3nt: TGCGCCAGCAGCCTAAAGCGGGACGCAAAGAACACCGGGGAGCTGTTTTTT
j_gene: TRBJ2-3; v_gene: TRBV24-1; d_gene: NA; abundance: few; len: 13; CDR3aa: CATSRAGENTQYF; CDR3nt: TGTGCCACCAGTCGGGCAGGGGAGAATACGCAGTATTTT
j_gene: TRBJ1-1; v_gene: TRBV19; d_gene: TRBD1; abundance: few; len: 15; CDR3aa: CASMVTGYSNTEAFF; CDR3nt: TGTGCCAGTATGGTGACAGGGTATTCGAACACTGAAGCTTTCTTT
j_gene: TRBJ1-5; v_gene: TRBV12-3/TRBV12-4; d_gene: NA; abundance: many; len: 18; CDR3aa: CASSRPLGGSYSNQPQHF; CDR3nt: TGTGCCAGTAGTCGTCCGCTCGGCGGGTCTTATAGCAATCAGCCCCAGCATTTT
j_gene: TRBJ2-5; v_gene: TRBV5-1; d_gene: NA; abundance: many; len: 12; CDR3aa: CASSLPSRTQYF; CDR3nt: TGCGCCAGCAGCTTGCCGTCGAGGACCCAGTACTTC
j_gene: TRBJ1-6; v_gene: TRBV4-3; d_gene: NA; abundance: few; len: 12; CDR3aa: CASSQVDSPLHF; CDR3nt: TGCGCCAGCAGCCAAGTGGATTCACCCCTCCACTTT
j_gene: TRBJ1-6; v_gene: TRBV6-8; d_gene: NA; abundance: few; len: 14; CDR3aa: CASRGAERLVSLHF; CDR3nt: TGTGCCAGCAGAGGAGCGGAGCGTTTGGTATCCCTCCACTTT
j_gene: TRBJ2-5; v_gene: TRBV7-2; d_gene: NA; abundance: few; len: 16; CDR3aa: CASSLSPGRGGETQYF; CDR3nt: TGTGCCAGCAGCTTGAGCCCCGGCAGGGGGGGGGAGACCCAGTACTTC
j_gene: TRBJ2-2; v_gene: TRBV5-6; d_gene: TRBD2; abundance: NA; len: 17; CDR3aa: CASSLGLAGKITGELFF; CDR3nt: TGTGCCAGCAGCTTGGGGCTAGCGGGGAAGATTACCGGGGAGCTGTTTTTT
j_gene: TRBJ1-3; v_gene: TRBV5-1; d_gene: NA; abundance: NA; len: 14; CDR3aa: CASSPTVGGNTIYF; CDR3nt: TGCGCCAGCAGCCCTACAGTGGGCGGAAACACCATATATTTT
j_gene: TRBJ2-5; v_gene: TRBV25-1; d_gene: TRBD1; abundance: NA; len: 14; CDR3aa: CASSGTGRQETQYF; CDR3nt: TGTGCCAGCAGTGGGACAGGCCGCCAAGAGACCCAGTACTTC